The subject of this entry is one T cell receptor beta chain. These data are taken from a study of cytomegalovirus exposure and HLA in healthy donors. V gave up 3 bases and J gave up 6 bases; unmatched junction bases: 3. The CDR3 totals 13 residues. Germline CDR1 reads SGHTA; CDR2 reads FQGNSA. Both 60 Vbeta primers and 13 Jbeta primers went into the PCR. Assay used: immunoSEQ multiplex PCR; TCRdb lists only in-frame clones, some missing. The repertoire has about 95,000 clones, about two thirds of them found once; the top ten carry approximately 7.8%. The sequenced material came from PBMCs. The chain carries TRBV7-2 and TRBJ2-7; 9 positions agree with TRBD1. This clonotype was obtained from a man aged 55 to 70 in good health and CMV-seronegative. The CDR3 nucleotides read TGTGCCAGCAGCTTGGGACAGGGTGTCGAGCAGTACTTC. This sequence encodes CASSLGQGVEQYF.